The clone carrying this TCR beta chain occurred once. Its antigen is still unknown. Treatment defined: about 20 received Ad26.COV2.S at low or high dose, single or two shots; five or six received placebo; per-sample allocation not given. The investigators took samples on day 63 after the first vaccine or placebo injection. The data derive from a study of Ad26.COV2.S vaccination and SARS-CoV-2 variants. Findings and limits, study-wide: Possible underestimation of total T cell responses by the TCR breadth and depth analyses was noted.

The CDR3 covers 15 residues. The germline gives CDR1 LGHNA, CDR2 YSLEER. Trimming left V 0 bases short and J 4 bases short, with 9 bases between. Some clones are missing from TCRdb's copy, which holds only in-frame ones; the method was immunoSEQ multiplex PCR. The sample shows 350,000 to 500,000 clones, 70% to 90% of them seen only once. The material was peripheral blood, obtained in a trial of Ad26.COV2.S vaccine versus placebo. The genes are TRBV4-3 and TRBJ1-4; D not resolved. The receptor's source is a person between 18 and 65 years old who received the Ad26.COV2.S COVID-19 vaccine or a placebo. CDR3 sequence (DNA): TGCGCCAGCAGCCAAGACAGACGGTTTAATGAAAAACTGTTTTTT. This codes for CASSQDRRFNEKLFF.